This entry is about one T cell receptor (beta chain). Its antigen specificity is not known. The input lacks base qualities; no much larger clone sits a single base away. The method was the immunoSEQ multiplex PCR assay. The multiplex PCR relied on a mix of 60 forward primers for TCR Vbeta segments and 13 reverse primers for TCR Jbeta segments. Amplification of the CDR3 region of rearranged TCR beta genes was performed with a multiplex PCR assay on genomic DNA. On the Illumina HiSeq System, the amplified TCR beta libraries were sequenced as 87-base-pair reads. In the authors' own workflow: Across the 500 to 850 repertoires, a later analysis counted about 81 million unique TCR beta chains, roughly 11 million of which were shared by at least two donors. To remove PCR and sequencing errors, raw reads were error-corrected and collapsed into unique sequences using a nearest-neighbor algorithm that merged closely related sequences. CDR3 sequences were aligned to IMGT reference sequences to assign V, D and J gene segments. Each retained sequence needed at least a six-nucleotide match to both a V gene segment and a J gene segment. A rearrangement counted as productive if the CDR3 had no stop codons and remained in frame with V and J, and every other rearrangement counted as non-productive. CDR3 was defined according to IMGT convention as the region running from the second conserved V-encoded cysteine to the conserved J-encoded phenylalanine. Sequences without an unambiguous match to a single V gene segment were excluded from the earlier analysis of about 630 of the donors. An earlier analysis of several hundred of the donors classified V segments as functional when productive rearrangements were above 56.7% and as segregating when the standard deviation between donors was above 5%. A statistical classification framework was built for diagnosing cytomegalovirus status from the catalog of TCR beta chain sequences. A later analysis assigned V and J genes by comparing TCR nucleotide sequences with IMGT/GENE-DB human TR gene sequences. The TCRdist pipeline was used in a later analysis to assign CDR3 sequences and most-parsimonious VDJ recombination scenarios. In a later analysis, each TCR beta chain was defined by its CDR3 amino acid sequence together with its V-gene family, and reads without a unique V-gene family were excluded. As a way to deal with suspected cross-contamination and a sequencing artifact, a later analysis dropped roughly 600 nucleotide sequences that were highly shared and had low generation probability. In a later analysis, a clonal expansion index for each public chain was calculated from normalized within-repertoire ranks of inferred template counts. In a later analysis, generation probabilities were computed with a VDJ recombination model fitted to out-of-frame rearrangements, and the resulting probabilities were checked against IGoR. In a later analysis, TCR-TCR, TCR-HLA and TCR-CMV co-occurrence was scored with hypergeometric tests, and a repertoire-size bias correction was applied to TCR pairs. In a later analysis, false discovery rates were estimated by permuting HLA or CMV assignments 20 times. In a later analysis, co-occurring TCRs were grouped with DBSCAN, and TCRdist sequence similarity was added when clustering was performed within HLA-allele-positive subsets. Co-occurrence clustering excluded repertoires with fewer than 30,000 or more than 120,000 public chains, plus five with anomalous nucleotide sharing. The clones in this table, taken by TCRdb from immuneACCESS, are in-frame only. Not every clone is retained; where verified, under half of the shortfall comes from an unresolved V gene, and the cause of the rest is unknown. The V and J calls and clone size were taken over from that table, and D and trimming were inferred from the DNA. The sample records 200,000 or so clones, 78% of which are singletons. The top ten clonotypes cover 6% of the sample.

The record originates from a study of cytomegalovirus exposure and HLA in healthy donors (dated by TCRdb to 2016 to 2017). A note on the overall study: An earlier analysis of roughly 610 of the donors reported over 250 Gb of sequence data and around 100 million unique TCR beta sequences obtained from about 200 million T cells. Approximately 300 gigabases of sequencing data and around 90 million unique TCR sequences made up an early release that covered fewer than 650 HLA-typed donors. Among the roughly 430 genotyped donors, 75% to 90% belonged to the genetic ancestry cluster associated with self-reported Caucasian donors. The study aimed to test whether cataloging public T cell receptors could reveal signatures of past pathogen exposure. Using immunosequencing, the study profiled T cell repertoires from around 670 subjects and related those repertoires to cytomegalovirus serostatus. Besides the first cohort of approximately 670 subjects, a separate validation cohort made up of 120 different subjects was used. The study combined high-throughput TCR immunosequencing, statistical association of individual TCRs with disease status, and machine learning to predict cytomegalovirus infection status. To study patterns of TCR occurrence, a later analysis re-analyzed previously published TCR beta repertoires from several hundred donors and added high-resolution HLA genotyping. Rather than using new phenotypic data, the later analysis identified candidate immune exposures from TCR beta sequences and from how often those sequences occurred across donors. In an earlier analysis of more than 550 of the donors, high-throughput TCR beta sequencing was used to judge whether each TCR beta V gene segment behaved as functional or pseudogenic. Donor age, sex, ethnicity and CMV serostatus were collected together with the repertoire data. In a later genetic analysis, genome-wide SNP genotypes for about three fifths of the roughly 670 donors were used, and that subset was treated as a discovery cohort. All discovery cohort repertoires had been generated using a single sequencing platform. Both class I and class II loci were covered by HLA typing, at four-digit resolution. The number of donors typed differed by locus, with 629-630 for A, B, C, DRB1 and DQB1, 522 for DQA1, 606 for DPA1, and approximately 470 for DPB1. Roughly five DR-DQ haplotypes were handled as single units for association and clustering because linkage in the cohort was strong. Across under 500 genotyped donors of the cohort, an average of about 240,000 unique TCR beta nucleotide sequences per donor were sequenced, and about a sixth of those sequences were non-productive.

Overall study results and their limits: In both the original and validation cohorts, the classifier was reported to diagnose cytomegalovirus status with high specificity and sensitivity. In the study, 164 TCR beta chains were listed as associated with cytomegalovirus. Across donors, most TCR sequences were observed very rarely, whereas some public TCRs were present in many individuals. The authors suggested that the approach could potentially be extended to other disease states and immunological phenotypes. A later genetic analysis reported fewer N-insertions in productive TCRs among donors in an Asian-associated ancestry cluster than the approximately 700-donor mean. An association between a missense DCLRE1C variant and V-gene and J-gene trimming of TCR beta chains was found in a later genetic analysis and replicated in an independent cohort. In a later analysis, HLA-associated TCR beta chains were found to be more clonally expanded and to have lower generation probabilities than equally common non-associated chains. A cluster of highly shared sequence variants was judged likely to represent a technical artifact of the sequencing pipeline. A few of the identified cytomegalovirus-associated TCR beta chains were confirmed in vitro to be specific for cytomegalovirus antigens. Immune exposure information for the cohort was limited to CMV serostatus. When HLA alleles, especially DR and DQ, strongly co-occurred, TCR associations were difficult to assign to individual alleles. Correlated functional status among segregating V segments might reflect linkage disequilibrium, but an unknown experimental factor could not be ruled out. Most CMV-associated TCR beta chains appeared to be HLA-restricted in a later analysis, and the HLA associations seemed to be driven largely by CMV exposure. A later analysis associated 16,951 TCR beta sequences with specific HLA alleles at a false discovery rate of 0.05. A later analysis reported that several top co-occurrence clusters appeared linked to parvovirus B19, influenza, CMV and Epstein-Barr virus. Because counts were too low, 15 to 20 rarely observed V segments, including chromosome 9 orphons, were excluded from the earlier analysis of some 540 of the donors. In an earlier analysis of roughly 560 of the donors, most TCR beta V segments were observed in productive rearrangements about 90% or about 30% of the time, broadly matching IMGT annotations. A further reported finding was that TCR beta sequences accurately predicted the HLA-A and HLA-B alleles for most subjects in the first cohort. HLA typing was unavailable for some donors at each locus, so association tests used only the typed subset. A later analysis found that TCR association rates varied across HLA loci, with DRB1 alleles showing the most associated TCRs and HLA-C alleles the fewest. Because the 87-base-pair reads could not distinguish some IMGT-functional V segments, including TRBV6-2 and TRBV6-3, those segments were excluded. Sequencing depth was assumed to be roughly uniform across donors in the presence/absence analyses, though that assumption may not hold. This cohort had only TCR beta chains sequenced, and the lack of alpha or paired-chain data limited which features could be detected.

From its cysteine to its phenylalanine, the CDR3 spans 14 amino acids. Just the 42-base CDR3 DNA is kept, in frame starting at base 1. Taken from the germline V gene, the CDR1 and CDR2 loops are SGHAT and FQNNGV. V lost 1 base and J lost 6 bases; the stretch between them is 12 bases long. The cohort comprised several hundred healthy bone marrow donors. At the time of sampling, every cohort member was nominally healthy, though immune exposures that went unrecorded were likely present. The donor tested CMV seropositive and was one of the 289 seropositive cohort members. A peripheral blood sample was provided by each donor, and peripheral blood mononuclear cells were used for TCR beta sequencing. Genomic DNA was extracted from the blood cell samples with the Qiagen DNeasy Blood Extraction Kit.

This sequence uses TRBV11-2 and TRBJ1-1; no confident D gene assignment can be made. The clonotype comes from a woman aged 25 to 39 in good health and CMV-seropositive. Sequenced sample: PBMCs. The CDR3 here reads CASSLVSRFPEAFF. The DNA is TGTGCCAGCAGCTTAGTATCCCGGTTCCCTGAAGCTTTCTTT. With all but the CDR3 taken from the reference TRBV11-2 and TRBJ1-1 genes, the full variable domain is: EAGVAQSPRYKIIEKRQSVAFWCNPISGHATLYWYQQILGQGPKLLIQFQNNGVVDDSQLPKDRFSAERLKGVDSTLKIQPAKLEDSAVYLCASSLVSRFPEAFFGQGTRLTVV.